Shown below are 15 T cell receptor beta chains from a single sample sequenced in a study of cytomegalovirus exposure and HLA in healthy donors. Use of 60 Vbeta and 13 Jbeta primers characterized the PCR. Sequenced by immunoSEQ multiplex PCR; TCRdb stores in-frame clones only, minus some. Here the sample spans over 65,000 clones, roughly two thirds being singletons. The sequencing sample was made of PBMCs. The receptors come from a woman in her forties or fifties in good health and CMV-seropositive.

The chain has TRBV19 and TRBJ1-1; D gene ambiguous. CDR3 length: 15 amino acids. Trimming took 1 base from V and 5 from J, leaving 14 bases between them. Germline CDR1 and CDR2: LNHDA and SQIVND (reference sequence). In DNA, the CDR3 is TGTGCCAGTAGTATAGCCCGACTTAGTCAAACTGAAGCTTTCTTT. Translation: CASSIARLSQTEAFF.

The V gene is TRBV19, the J gene TRBJ1-1; the D is unclear. Trimming removed 7 bases from V and 1 base from J, with 10 bases in between. This CDR3 contains 13 residues. CDR1 is LNHDA, CDR2 SQIVND, per germline (reference sequence). The CDR3 DNA reads TGTGCCAGTAATACTCACCCGAACACTGAAGCTTTCTTT. Translating it yields CASNTHPNTEAFF.

This clone was counted only a few times. The V gene is TRBV21-1, the J gene TRBJ1-1; the D call in the table, TRBD1, was not verified against the DNA. TRBV21-1 is labeled a pseudogene. CDR3 size: 16 residues. The CDR3 DNA reads TGTGCCAGCAGCCACGAAGGACAGGCCAGTAACACTGAAGCTTTCTTT. Translated: CASSHEGQASNTEAFF.

This clone showed up just a few times. The V call is TRBV27, the J call TRBJ2-1; 9 bases are a match to TRBD2. The CDR3 extends over 13 amino acids. The V gene end was trimmed by 9 bases and the J gene end by 7 bases; junction bases not matched to a gene: 7. Germline values: CDR1 MNHEY, CDR2 SMNVEV (reference sequence). Written as DNA, the CDR3 is TGTGCCAGAAGGGCTAGCGGGGATAATGAGCAGTTCTTC. This sequence encodes CARRASGDNEQFF.

This clone was counted a few times. This sequence joins TRBV7-2 and TRBJ2-2, with TRBD2 matching over 8 bases. Trimming took 4 bases from V and 6 from J; bases not matched to a gene: 13. CDR3 length: 17 amino acids. Germline V lookup: CDR1 SGHTA, CDR2 FQGNSA. CDR3 DNA sequence: TGTGCCAGCAGCTCCGCCGTTGGGACTAGATTGGCCGGGGAGCTGTTTTTT. Protein product: CASSSAVGTRLAGELFF. Combining the CDR3 with reference TRBV7-2 and TRBJ2-2 gives the whole variable domain GAGVSQSPSNKVTEKGKDVELRCDPISGHTALYWYRQSLGQGLEFLIYFQGNSAPDKSGLPSDRFSAERTGGSVSTLTIQRTQQEDSAVYLCASSSAVGTRLAGELFFGEGSRLTVL.

This chain uses TRBV18 with TRBJ2-4; 7 nucleotides line up with TRBD2. CDR3 length: 15 residues. Trimming took 3 bases from V and 0 from J; bases not matched to a gene: 2. The germline gives CDR1 KGHSH, CDR2 LQKENI. CDR3 sequence (DNA): TGTGCCAGCTCACCCGCGGGGGTAGCCAAAAACATTCAGTACTTC. It is translated as CASSPAGVAKNIQYF.

V usage is TRBV5-4 and J usage is TRBJ2-1, with 8 nucleotides matching TRBD1. V lost 4 bases to trimming and J lost 9 bases; unmatched junction nucleotides: 6. The CDR3 length is 13 residues. The germline gives CDR1 SGHNT, CDR2 YYREEE (reference sequence). The CDR3: CASSVDRVGEQFF. CDR3 sequence (DNA): TGTGCCAGCAGCGTGGACAGGGTAGGTGAGCAGTTCTTC.

This clone was recorded a few times. V and J are TRBV7-2 and TRBJ2-5; 8 bases align to TRBD1. The CDR3 is 13 residues long. After removal of 6 bases from V and 4 bases from J, the junction contained 4 bases not matched to a gene. Germline CDR1 SGHTA, CDR2 FQGNSA. Written as DNA, the CDR3 is TGTGCCAGCAGTCGCGACAGGGGAGAGACCCAGTACTTC. It is translated as CASSRDRGETQYF.

This chain connects TRBV30 to TRBJ1-2; 8 nucleotides agree with TRBD1. CDR1 and CDR2 from the germline V gene are GTSNPN and SVGIG (reference sequence). The CDR3 loop spans 12 amino acids. With 6 bases clipped from V and 7 bases from J, the junction kept 7 bases outside the gene matches. The CDR3 nucleotides read TGTGCCTGCAAGACAGGGGTCGGTGGCTACACCTTC. This translates into CACKTGVGGYTF.

The chain links TRBV19 to TRBJ2-7; tentative D call: TRBD1 (6 bases). The CDR3 runs to 16 residues. Germline lookup yields CDR1 LNHDA and CDR2 SQIVND (reference sequence). Trimming left V 0 bases short and J 0 bases short, with 12 bases between. This chain's CDR3 is CASSIDDRSLSYEQYF. DNA for the CDR3: TGTGCCAGTAGTATAGATGACAGGTCCCTCTCCTACGAGCAGTACTTC.

This chain links TRBV13 with TRBJ2-7, with 12 bases aligning to TRBD2. Germline CDR1 reads PRHDT; CDR2 reads FYEKMQ (reference sequence). With V trimmed by 0 bases and J by 4 bases, 1 base remained unmatched. The CDR3 contains 15 residues. As DNA, the CDR3 is TGTGCCAGCAGCTTAGGACTAGCGGGGGGTTACGAGCAGTACTTC. Translating gives CASSLGLAGGYEQYF.

This rearrangement joins TRBV12-2 to TRBJ2-5; the listed D gene, TRBD2, was not tested against the DNA. TRBV12-2 is designated a pseudogene. This CDR3 contains 18 residues. The CDR3: CASRRPPSGGAIGKTQYF. CDR3 coding DNA: TGTGCAAGTCGCCGCCCCCCGAGCGGGGGGGCTATTGGGAAGACCCAGTACTTC.

The chain links TRBV14 to TRBJ2-7, with TRBD2 as a possible D gene (5 bases). The length of the CDR3 is 13 residues. Trimming removed 1 base at V and 7 bases at J, with 11 bases between. The V gene's germline CDR1 is SGHDN and CDR2 FVKESK. CDR3 sequence (DNA): TGTGCCAGCAGCCAAGGAGGGATTGAGGAGCAGTACTTC. Translating gives CASSQGGIEEQYF.

This clone was observed once. The V gene is TRBV19, the J gene TRBJ2-3, with a weak D call TRBD2 (6 bases). This CDR3 has 13 amino acids. V lost 5 bases and J lost 2, with 8 bases in between. CDR1 is LNHDA and CDR2 is SQIVND in the germline V gene (reference sequence). In nucleotides, the CDR3 is TGTGCCAGTAGTGGACTATTCACAGATACGCAGTATTTT. As protein: CASSGLFTDTQYF.

The chain is built from TRBV27 and TRBJ1-3; possible D gene TRBD1, 5 bases. The germline CDR1 and CDR2 sequences are MNHEY and SMNVEV (reference sequence). The CDR3 extends over 13 amino acids. V gave up 7 bases and J gave up 1 base, with 8 bases separating them. The CDR3: CASIGVSGNTIYF. The CDR3 coding sequence is TGTGCCAGCATAGGGGTTTCTGGAAACACCATATATTTT.